These 2 T cell receptor beta chains were sequenced from one sample in a study of T cells expressing NK-cell markers. TCRdb reworked the 5' RACE reads into one entry per CDR3 protein, no DNA. This sample contains a few hundred thousand distinct CDR3 sequences. The sequenced sample consisted of blood T cells: a sorted CD56 or NKG2C T cell subset, CD4+ or CD8+ T cells, or bulk PBMC T cells (not recorded which). These TCRs come from a man between 18 and 69 years old in good health.

The rearrangement uses TRBV4-1 and TRBJ1-5; no DNA is available, so the TRBD1 call from TCRdb remains unchecked. The CDR3 has 17 residues. In germline, CDR1 is MGHRA, CDR2 YSYEKL. This CDR3 is CASSQGLGPGGHQPQHF.

The rearrangement links TRBV6-1 to TRBJ2-7; TCRdb indicates TRBD1, and absent DNA this call remains unverified. The CDR3 is 14 amino acids. CDR1 is MNHNS, CDR2 SASEGT, per germline. The CDR3 is CASSPGQGLYEQYF.